What follows are 5 T cell receptor beta chains derived from one specimen sequenced in a study of vaccination and CD4 T cells after COVID-19. These receptors are not linked to any known antigen. As for treatment: roughly ten-day PBMC culture with coronavirus spike peptide pools or control peptides (ViraFEST assay). Cultured CD4+ T-cell DNA underwent Oncomine TCR Beta short-read sequencing. TCRdb used MiXCR to reprocess the PCR reads, holding one entry per CDR3 protein. This sample carries about 2,800 distinct CDR3 sequences, approximately 80% of them seen once, and the ten largest clones take approximately 34%. What was sequenced was CD4+ T cells from blood, cultured in vitro. The receptors stem from a human donor who had recovered from COVID-19.

This clonotype was found a few times. V is TRBV11-2 and J is TRBJ1-1; D remains unclear. The CDR3 length is 16 residues. V lost 4 bases to trimming and J lost 0 bases, with 15 bases between them. Germline assignment: CDR1 SGHAT and CDR2 FQNNGV. The chain's CDR3 is CASSSRGQTLNTEAFF. The CDR3 DNA follows: TGTGCCAGCAGCTCCCGAGGTCAGACCCTGAACACTGAAGCTTTCTTT.

V gene TRBV20-1 combines with J gene TRBJ2-6; weak D call: TRBD1 (7 bases). Trimming took off 5 bases at V and 4 bases at J, with 15 bases between the two ends. The CDR3 extends over 15 amino acids. Germline V lookup: CDR1 DFQATT, CDR2 SNEGSKA (reference sequence). This CDR3 is CSAHQGGFGANVLTF. The CDR3 DNA reads as TGCAGTGCTCATCAGGGGGGCTTCGGGGCCAACGTCCTGACTTTC.

V is TRBV18 and J is TRBJ1-2, with 7 bases matching TRBD1. The CDR3 contains 14 residues. CDR1 and CDR2 from the germline V gene are KGHSH and LQKENI. The junction had 8 bases not matched to a gene; V was cut back by 3 bases and J by 7 bases. The CDR3 sequence: CASSPGTDSFGYTF. CDR3 sequence (DNA): TGTGCCAGCTCACCGGGGACAGATAGTTTTGGCTACACCTTC.

The chain carries TRBV2 and TRBJ1-2; perhaps TRBD1 as D (5 bases). From germline, CDR1 is SNHLY and CDR2 FYNNEI. This CDR3 has 15 residues. Trimming cost V 9 bases and J 3 bases, with 20 bases left between them. The DNA of the CDR3 is TGTGCCAGTGAGACCGGGACCAGTAGATACTATGGCTACACCTTC. This codes for CASETGTSRYYGYTF.

The chain links TRBV11-2 to TRBJ2-7; 7 bases agree with TRBD2. Germline CDR1 and CDR2: SGHAT and FQNNGV. This CDR3 is 14 amino acids long. The ends lost 9 bases at V and 7 bases at J; junction bases unmatched: 15. CDR3 coding DNA: TGTGCCAGTCACCACAGCGGGGCCTTAAGGGAGCAGTACTTC. It is translated as CASHHSGALREQYF.